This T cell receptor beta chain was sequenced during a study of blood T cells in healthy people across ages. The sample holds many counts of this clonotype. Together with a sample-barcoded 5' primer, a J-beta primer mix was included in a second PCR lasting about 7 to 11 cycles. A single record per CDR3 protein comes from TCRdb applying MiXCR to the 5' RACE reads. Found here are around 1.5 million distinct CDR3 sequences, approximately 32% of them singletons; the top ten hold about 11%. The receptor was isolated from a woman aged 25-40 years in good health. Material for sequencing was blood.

CDR3 DNA: TGTGCCAGCAGTTTGGGGGGCTCGAACACTGAAGCTTTCTTT. Translated, it gives CASSLGGSNTEAFF. V and J are TRBV28 and TRBJ1-1, with D maybe TRBD1 (6 bases). The V gene's germline CDR1 is MDHEN and CDR2 SYDVKM. Trimming stripped 3 bases from V and 1 base from J, with 9 bases between. This CDR3 region has 14 residues.